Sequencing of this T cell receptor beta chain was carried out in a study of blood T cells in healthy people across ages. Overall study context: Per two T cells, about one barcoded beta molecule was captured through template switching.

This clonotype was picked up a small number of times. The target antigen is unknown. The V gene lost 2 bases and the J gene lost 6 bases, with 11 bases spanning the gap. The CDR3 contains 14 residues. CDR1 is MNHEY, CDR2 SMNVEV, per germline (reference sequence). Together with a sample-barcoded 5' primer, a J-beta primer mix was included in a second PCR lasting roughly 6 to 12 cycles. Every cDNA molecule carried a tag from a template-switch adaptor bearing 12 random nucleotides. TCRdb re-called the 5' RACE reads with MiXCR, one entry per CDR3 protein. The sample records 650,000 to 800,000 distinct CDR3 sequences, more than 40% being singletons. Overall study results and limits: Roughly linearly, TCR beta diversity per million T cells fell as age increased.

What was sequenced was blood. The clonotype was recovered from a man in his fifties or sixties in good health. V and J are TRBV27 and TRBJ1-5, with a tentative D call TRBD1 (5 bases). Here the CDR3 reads CASSLKPGRQPQHF. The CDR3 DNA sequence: TGTGCCAGCAGTTTAAAGCCAGGGCGTCAGCCCCAGCATTTT.